The 12 T cell receptor beta chains below were found in one sample sequenced in a study of cytomegalovirus exposure and HLA in healthy donors. The PCR used 60 Vbeta and 13 Jbeta primers. Using immunoSEQ multiplex PCR, the repertoire was profiled, and TCRdb retains in-frame clones only, with some absent. This repertoire comprises some 120,000 clones; its ten largest clones make up 3.7%. The sequencing sample was made of PBMCs. The receptors here all came from a young man in good health and CMV-seronegative.

The DNA of the CDR3 is TGCGCCAGCAGCTTGGGGGGGGGTCAGCCCCAGCATTTT. It encodes CASSLGGGQPQHF. This rearrangement joins TRBV5-1 to TRBJ1-5; D perhaps matches TRBD1 (5 bases). The V end lost 0 bases, the J end lost 6 bases, and 7 bases lay between the germline ends. This CDR3 is built from 13 residues. The germline V gene encodes CDR1 SGHRS and CDR2 YFSETQ.

This chain joins TRBV5-1 and TRBJ1-2; 8 bases align to TRBD1. CDR1 and CDR2 from the germline V gene are SGHRS and YFSETQ. This CDR3 spans 16 amino acids. J gave up 4 bases and V 0 bases, and 8 bases lay outside the gene matches. CDR3 protein: CASSLVTGDMSYGYTF. Written as DNA, the CDR3 is TGCGCCAGCAGCTTGGTGACAGGGGATATGAGCTATGGCTACACCTTC. The whole variable domain, remainder taken from reference TRBV5-1 and TRBJ1-2, is KAGVTQTPRYLIKTRGQQVTLSCSPISGHRSVSWYQQTPGQGLQFLFEYFSETQRNKGNFPGRFSGRQFSNSRSEMNVSTLELGDSALYLCASSLVTGDMSYGYTFGSGTRLTVV.

This chain connects TRBV5-6 to TRBJ2-3, with D perhaps matching TRBD2 (6 bases). CDR1 is SGHDT, CDR2 YYEEEE, per germline. V lost 5 bases and J 0 bases, leaving 13 bases between the germline ends. The CDR3 contains 15 residues. In DNA, the CDR3 is TGTGCCAGCAGTCTGGGCGGGGCAAGCACAGATACGCAGTATTTT. Its protein product is CASSLGGASTDTQYF.

This chain joins TRBV6-5 and TRBJ2-2, with a possible D match to TRBD2 (5 bases). The CDR3 spans 15 residues. Germline V gene sequence: CDR1 MNHEY, CDR2 SVGAGI. Trimming pared 2 bases from V and 4 bases from J, leaving 11 bases between. The DNA for the CDR3 is TGTGCCAGCAGTTACGTCCGGGGATCCACCGGGGAGCTGTTTTTT. It is translated as CASSYVRGSTGELFF.

With respect to this clone: Distinct nucleotide sequences in the sample also encode this CDR3. The rearrangement uses TRBV4-2 and TRBJ2-3, with 9 bases matching TRBD2. The CDR3 sequence is 19 residues long. The V gene end was trimmed by 3 bases and the J gene end by 5 bases; junction bases not matched to a gene: 18. The V gene's germline CDR1 is LGHNA and CDR2 YNFKEQ. The CDR3 is CASSQNPGLALGGGDTQYF. DNA for the CDR3: TGTGCCAGCAGCCAGAATCCGGGACTAGCCCTCGGAGGGGGAGATACGCAGTATTTT.

The V gene is TRBV4-1, the J gene TRBJ2-7, with TRBD2 matching over 15 bases. This CDR3 region has 18 residues. The V segment lost 5 bases and the J segment 4 bases; nucleotides outside the gene matches: 12. CDR1 and CDR2 (germline): MGHRA, YSYEKL. CDR3 sequence reads: CASSTRSGTSGGRYEQYF. CDR3 DNA: TGCGCCAGCAGCACCCGCTCCGGGACTAGCGGGGGGAGGTACGAGCAGTACTTC.

This chain links TRBV4-2 with TRBJ1-5, with D perhaps matching TRBD1 (5 bases). Between the trimmed V and J ends, which lost 0 bases and 4 bases, there was a span of 10 bases. CDR1 is LGHNA, CDR2 YNFKEQ, per germline. CDR3 length: 15 residues. This CDR3 reads CASSQDGRQNQPQHF. DNA of the CDR3: TGTGCCAGCAGCCAAGACGGCAGACAGAATCAGCCCCAGCATTTT.

The chain links TRBV7-2 to TRBJ2-7; no clear D. This CDR3 has 12 residues. The V gene lost 3 bases and the J gene lost 5 bases, with 8 bases spanning the gap. In germline, CDR1 is SGHTA, CDR2 FQGNSA. CDR3 protein: CASSFQVNEQYF. The CDR3 DNA is TGTGCCAGCAGCTTCCAGGTAAACGAGCAGTACTTC.

The chain couples TRBV30 to TRBJ2-3, with D possibly TRBD1 on 6 matching bases. Germline CDR1 and CDR2: GTSNPN and SVGIG (reference sequence). CDR3 length: 13 residues. Trimming cost V 3 bases and J 5 bases, with 12 bases left between them. The CDR3 here is CAWSHGTKDTQYF. The CDR3 nucleotides are TGTGCCTGGAGCCATGGGACAAAAGATACGCAGTATTTT.

The chain has TRBV5-4 and TRBJ2-5, with D possibly matching TRBD2 (5 bases). The germline CDR1 and CDR2 sequences are SGHNT and YYREEE (reference sequence). Trimming left V 4 bases short and J 2 bases short, with 15 bases between. The CDR3 is 15 residues long. Written as DNA, the CDR3 is TGTGCCAGCAGCCCTACATCAAGGAGGCAAGAGACCCAGTACTTC. Translating it yields CASSPTSRRQETQYF.

The J gene is TRBJ1-1, the V gene TRBV29-1, with TRBD1 as a possible D gene (5 bases). Trimming left V 7 bases short and J 4 bases short, with 10 bases between. Germline-derived CDR1 and CDR2 are SQVTM and ANQGSEA. CDR3 length equals 11 residues. The CDR3 coding sequence is TGCAGCGGTCTAACAGGCACTGAAGCTTTCTTT. Protein sequence: CSGLTGTEAFF.

The chain has TRBV7-6 and TRBJ2-2; 7 positions match TRBD2. This CDR3 has 16 residues. Germline assignment: CDR1 SGHVS and CDR2 FNYEAQ. The junction had 8 bases not matched to a gene; V was cut back by 6 bases and J by 1 base. CDR3 loop: CASSFEPGGNTGELFF. The DNA for the CDR3 is TGTGCCAGCAGTTTTGAGCCGGGGGGGAACACCGGGGAGCTGTTTTTT.